This T cell receptor beta chain was recorded in a study of shared clonotypes between healthy human individuals. CDR3 length: 13 residues. Germline CDR1 and CDR2: SGDLS and YYNGEE. The germline V and J ends were trimmed by 0 bases and 3 bases, with 6 bases remaining between them. Produced via immunoSEQ multiplex PCR; TCRdb's table is partial and in-frame only. This sample carries 2 million to 2.5 million clones, approximately 94% of them seen once, and the ten largest clones take around 0.37%. Remarks on this clone: This specimen includes other DNA sequences encoding the same CDR3.

This TCR was recovered from a man aged 18 to 30 in good health. Some clones in this sample may be carry-over from other donors' samples. The sample was naive CD4+ T cells from PBMCs. Sample subset: CD45RA+ positively selected. The chain links TRBV9 to TRBJ1-2; D not resolved. For the CDR3, the DNA is TGTGCCAGCAGCGTAGGGGGAGACTATGGCTACACCTTC. Encoded protein: CASSVGGDYGYTF.